This T cell receptor (beta chain) was found in a study of cytomegalovirus exposure and HLA in healthy donors. Findings and caveats of the study: The presence/absence work took it that sequencing depth was about the same across donors.

PCR primers comprised 60 Vbeta and 13 Jbeta primers. Some clones are missing from TCRdb's copy, which holds only in-frame ones; the method was immunoSEQ multiplex PCR. There are 170,000 or so clones in the sample; 75% to 90% occur only once, and 0.5% to 0.8% lies in the top ten. Of note for this clone: What it binds is not known.

Germline V gene data show CDR1 as MNHNY and CDR2 as SVGAGI (reference sequence). Trimming removed 10 bases at V and 0 bases at J, with 15 bases between. The CDR3 contains 14 residues. This receptor was identified in a boy between 5 and 17 years old in good health and CMV-seronegative. Sequencing was done on a sample of PBMCs. The rearrangement uses TRBV6-6 and TRBJ2-5; possibly TRBD2 for D (5 bases). The CDR3 spells CAITRETNQETQYF. For the CDR3, the DNA is TGTGCCATAACGAGGGAAACAAACCAAGAGACCCAGTACTTC.